The clone carrying this T cell receptor beta chain was counted many times. Its cognate antigen is unknown. CDR1 is MNHNS and CDR2 is SASEGT in the germline V gene. The CDR3 extends over 15 amino acids. V was pared by 6 bases and J by 2 bases, with 15 bases between. From RNA transcripts, TCR beta CDR3 regions were amplified. RT-PCR in the first round (using the HTBI primer set) targeted the TCR CDR3. From the multiplex PCR reads, TCRdb called clonotypes with MiXCR, one entry per CDR3 protein. The table lists 640,000 or so distinct CDR3 sequences, about 14% of them singletons. The data stem from a study of T cells in Graves' hyperthyroidism and ophthalmopathy. Broader study findings: Classification by a 13 V-J model distinguished ophthalmopathy from stable hyperthyroidism.

This TCR was sampled from a woman in her late teens or twenties with Graves' ophthalmopathy. The chain recombines TRBV6-1 with TRBJ2-3; possible D gene TRBD2, 5 bases. Sequences were obtained from blood. CDR3: CASRSPRDYTDTQYF. The CDR3 DNA is TGTGCCAGCAGATCCCCTCGAGACTACACAGATACGCAGTATTTT.